The rows below give T cell receptor beta chains drawn from one sample of a study of CD8+ T cells in alopecia areata. Sequenced by immunoSEQ multiplex PCR; TCRdb stores in-frame clones only, minus some. The profile shows 100,000 to 140,000 clones, roughly 84% of them singletons. The source material was CD8+ T cells sorted from blood, sampled at week 24, from a patient treated with tofacitinib. All receptors derive from a human donor with alopecia areata. CDR3s include the opening cysteine and the closing phenylalanine or tryptophan. The D gene is left open where the match is weak. Some rows mark clone size as missing; the rest say once, few, many or name a class of expanded clone.

J gene | clone size | D gene | V gene | CDR3 DNA | CDR3 protein
TRBJ1-6 | . | . | TRBV7-9 | TGTGCCAGCAGCGCACAGAGAAGCTCCTATAATTCACCCCTCCACTTT | CASSAQRSSYNSPLHF
TRBJ2-2 | . | . | TRBV15 | TGTGCCACCAGAGGTGTGCCTACCGGGGAGCTGTTTTTT | CATRGVPTGELFF
TRBJ2-1 | few | TRBD2 | TRBV10-3 | TGTGCCATCAGTGAGCCCGGGACTAGCTCGGGAAATGAGCAGTTCTTC | CAISEPGTSSGNEQFF
TRBJ2-7 | . | . | TRBV27 | TGTGCCAGCAGTTTACAGGGGAAGGCCGAGCAGTACTTC | CASSLQGKAEQYF
TRBJ2-7 | once | TRBD1 | TRBV2 | TGTGCCAGCAGTGACCCCCGGGGACAGGTAACCTACGAGCAGTACTTC | CASSDPRGQVTYEQYF
TRBJ1-2 | . | TRBD1 | TRBV2 | TGCGCCAGCAGCGAGCCACCAGGGGGCCTTAATGGCTACACCTTC | CASSEPPGGLNGYTF
TRBJ2-7 | . | . | TRBV7-9 | TGTGCCAGCAGCTTAATGCGGGACAGACTTGCCGACGAGCAGTACTTC | CASSLMRDRLADEQYF
TRBJ2-3 | . | . | TRBV7-6 | TGTGCCAGCAGCTTAGCTTTGGCTAGATGGGATACGCAGTATTTT | CASSLALARWDTQYF
TRBJ2-7 | . | . | TRBV4-1 | TGCGCCAGCAGCCAAGAGGTCGCAGGGGCGATCACGGGGGAGCAGTACTTC | CASSQEVAGAITGEQYF
TRBJ2-1 | . | . | TRBV7-8 | TGTGCCAGCAGCTTATTTTTTTCTGCGGGTAACGAGCAGTTCTTC | CASSLFFSAGNEQFF
TRBJ1-5 | once | TRBD1 | TRBV9 | TGTGCCAGCAGCGCAGGGGGTACGAGCAATCAGCCCCAGCATTTT | CASSAGGTSNQPQHF
TRBJ1-1 | . | . | TRBV4-3 | TGCGCCAGCAGCCAAGATTTGGGGGCCACTGAAGCTTTCTTT | CASSQDLGATEAFF
TRBJ1-3 | . | . | TRBV4-1 | TGCGTCAGCAGCCAATACAGGGCTGGAAACACCATATATTTT | CVSSQYRAGNTIYF
TRBJ2-5 | . | . | TRBV4-1 | TGCGCCAGCAGCCAGGGGGGTAGGGCCGGTCAAGAGACCCAGTACTTC | CASSQGGRAGQETQYF
TRBJ1-2 | few | . | TRBV29-1 | TGCAGCGTTACCCCGGGACAAAGAGGCGGGAATGGCTACACCTTC | CSVTPGQRGGNGYTF
TRBJ2-7 | . | TRBD2 | TRBV6-6 | TGTGCCAGCAGTTCACGCCGGGACTCCCGGGAGGACGAGCAGTACTTC | CASSSRRDSREDEQYF
TRBJ2-7 | . | TRBD2 | TRBV7-6 | TGTGCCAGCAGCGCGGGAGCCTACGAGCAGTACTTC | CASSAGAYEQYF
TRBJ2-3 | . | . | TRBV7-9 | TGTGCCAGCAGCTTAGCGCGTGAGGGGACTAGCACAGATACGCAGTATTTT | CASSLAREGTSTDTQYF
TRBJ2-1 | few | TRBD2 | TRBV7-9 | TGTGCCAGCAGTTCGGGACTAGGGGTCGATGAGCAGTTCTTC | CASSSGLGVDEQFF
TRBJ2-7 | . | TRBD1 | TRBV7-9 | TGTGCCAGCAGCGGACAGGGGAACGAGCAGTACTTC | CASSGQGNEQYF
TRBJ2-5 | . | TRBD1 | TRBV4-1 | TGCGCCAGCAGCCAAGTCACCCCGACTTCGCCGGGACAGGGGGCTTGGGAGACCCAGTACTTC | CASSQVTPTSPGQGAWETQYF
TRBJ2-3 | . | . | TRBV6-5 | TGTGCCAGCAGTTACGCCTTTGGGACAGATACGCAGTATTTT | CASSYAFGTDTQYF
TRBJ2-7 | . | TRBD1 | TRBV18 | TGTGCCAGCTCACCCGGGACAGGGACCTCCTACGAGCAGTACTTC | CASSPGTGTSYEQYF
TRBJ1-4 | . | . | TRBV5-4 | TGTGCCAGCAGCCTCCAGGGGACGGCTAATGAAAAACTGTTTTTT | CASSLQGTANEKLFF
TRBJ1-1 | . | . | TRBV29-1 | TGCAGCGTTGAAGAAGGGGGTACTGAAGCTTTCTTT | CSVEEGGTEAFF
TRBJ1-3 | . | . | TRBV14 | TGTGCCAGCAGCCCAGGAGGAAACACCATATATTTT | CASSPGGNTIYF
TRBJ2-7 | . | . | TRBV29-1 | TGCAGCGTTGACGCGGGATCGTTCTACGAGCAGTACTTC | CSVDAGSFYEQYF
TRBJ1-2 | . | . | TRBV6-1 | TGTGCCAGCAGTGAACCCCGGGACGTTTATGGCTACACCTTC | CASSEPRDVYGYTF
TRBJ2-1 | . | TRBD2 | TRBV15 | TGTGCCACCACCGCTACAGTGGCTAGCGGAGGCTACAATGAGCAGTTCTTC | CATTATVASGGYNEQFF
TRBJ2-5 | . | . | TRBV5-6 | TGTGCCAGCACCTTGGTGGACCAAGAGACCCAGTACTTC | CASTLVDQETQYF
TRBJ1-2 | . | . | TRBV14 | TGTGCCAGCAGCTACGGACAGAAGCCTAACTATGGCTACACCTTC | CASSYGQKPNYGYTF
TRBJ2-7 | . | . | TRBV10-3 | TGTGCCATCAGTGAGTCCGGGGCCTACGAGCAGTACTTC | CAISESGAYEQYF
TRBJ1-2 | once | . | TRBV5-1 | TGCGCCAGCAGCCCGGGCCCCGACAGGATGATCTATGGCTACACCTTC | CASSPGPDRMIYGYTF
TRBJ1-2 | . | . | TRBV6-5 | TGTGCCAGCAGTTCACGAGCTAACTATGGCTACACCTTC | CASSSRANYGYTF
TRBJ1-3 | few | . | TRBV7-8 | TGTGCCAGCAGCCTCCCGGGGGTCGGAGGAAACACCATATATTTT | CASSLPGVGGNTIYF
TRBJ2-2 | . | . | TRBV6-5 | TGTGCCAGCAGCTCCGGACACTATACCGGGGAGCTGTTTTTT | CASSSGHYTGELFF
TRBJ2-2 | . | . | TRBV27 | TGTGCCAGCAGTCCTCATAGAAGATTAGGCACCGGGGAGCTGTTTTTT | CASSPHRRLGTGELFF
TRBJ2-5 | few | TRBD1 | TRBV29-1 | TGCAGCGTCGCCGGGACAGGGGCGGAGACCCAGTACTTC | CSVAGTGAETQYF
TRBJ2-5 | . | . | TRBV4-2 | TGTGCCAGCAGCCAAGGGCTCAGCGCGGGGGAGACCCAGTACTTC | CASSQGLSAGETQYF
TRBJ2-5 | . | TRBD2 | TRBV28 | TGTGCCAGCAGTCTCGGGGGGGCGAGGGAAGAGACCCAGTACTTC | CASSLGGAREETQYF
TRBJ2-7 | few | TRBD1 | TRBV7-2 | TGTGCCAGCAGCCTGGGACAGTTAGTCGAGCAGTACTTC | CASSLGQLVEQYF
TRBJ1-1 | . | . | TRBV7-3 | TGTGCCAGCAGCTTAGACGGGAATCCCGAAGCTTTCTTT | CASSLDGNPEAFF
TRBJ1-2 | . | . | TRBV27 | TGTGCCAGCAGTTTTGGCGGGAATGGCTACACCTTC | CASSFGGNGYTF
TRBJ2-7 | . | TRBD1 | TRBV11-2 | TGTGCCAGCAGCTTAGAGGCAGGGGGTATGTACGAGCAGTACTTC | CASSLEAGGMYEQYF
TRBJ1-4 | . | . | TRBV5-8 | TGTGCCAGCAGCTTGGGCCAGGGAGTTGGTAAACTGTTTTTT | CASSLGQGVGKLFF
TRBJ2-3 | . | TRBD2 | TRBV29-1 | TGCAGCGTTGACGTGGGGGGGAGAAGCACAGATACGCAGTATTTT | CSVDVGGRSTDTQYF
TRBJ1-2 | . | . | TRBV2 | TGTGCCAGCAGTGAATATGGGGAATTCTATGGCTACACCTTC | CASSEYGEFYGYTF
TRBJ2-3 | few | TRBD1 | TRBV5-1 | TGCGCCAGCAGCTTGGGACAGGGTGGAGATACGCAGTATTTT | CASSLGQGGDTQYF
TRBJ2-5 | few | . | TRBV19 | TGTGCCAGTAGTGGGGATTTTCTGGAGACCCAGTACTTC | CASSGDFLETQYF
TRBJ1-6 | . | TRBD1 | TRBV27 | TGTGCCAGCAGTTTATCGACAGGGCACCATTCACCCCTCCACTTT | CASSLSTGHHSPLHF
TRBJ1-6 | . | . | TRBV6-5 | TGTGCCAGCAGTTACTCGATATCAGGGTTTAATTCACCCCTCCACTTT | CASSYSISGFNSPLHF
TRBJ1-1 | . | TRBD1 | TRBV4-1 | TGCGCCAGCAGGTCCGAGGGGGCCATGAACACTGAAGCTTTCTTT | CASRSEGAMNTEAFF